This T cell receptor (beta chain) was profiled in a study of T cells in Graves' hyperthyroidism and ophthalmopathy (dated by TCRdb to the late 2010s). Describing the broader study: Peripheral blood was sampled at the time of initial diagnosis, prior to any treatment. In addition, the study compared T-cell repertoires in thyroid tissue and in blood from a handful of Graves' hyperthyroidism patients. For training and testing, the approximately 97 patients in the discovery cohort were randomly divided in a 7:3 ratio. TCR Vbeta CDR3 sequencing of 120 to 150 peripheral blood samples (around 45 ophthalmopathy, 75 to 85 hyperthyroidism and some 17 progressor patients) is reported in the paper. After sampling, hyperthyroidism patients received methimazole starting at 30 mg daily, and ophthalmopathy patients received high-dose intravenous methylprednisolone. TCR V-J signatures able to tell the groups apart were searched for in a discovery cohort of some 100 patients, of whom about 40 had Graves' ophthalmopathy and about 55 had stable Graves' hyperthyroidism. An independent validation cohort of around 19 hyperthyroidism patients and about 16 patients who later progressed to ophthalmopathy tested prospective prediction of ophthalmopathy. What the study reported, not specific to this receptor: Most expanded thyroid clonotypes (frequency above 0.001) were also detected in blood, a finding suggesting that blood repertoires may reflect thyroid immune responses. A model built on a 13 V-J signature distinguished ophthalmopathy from stable hyperthyroidism, reaching around 88% sensitivity and about 81% specificity in cross-validation and 80%/75% in testing. No statistical method was used to set the sample size in advance, and investigators knew the group allocation. During validation, the model predicted progression to ophthalmopathy a median of approximately 6.5 months ahead of onset, with almost 71% sensitivity and under 85% specificity.

Stable Graves' hyperthyroidism was defined as no progression to ophthalmopathy during 18 months of follow-up. Hyperthyroidism patients were aged 18 to 65 years and newly diagnosed, with disease duration of less than 2 months. Exclusion was applied to patients with uncontrolled infections, other autoimmune diseases, pregnancy or lactation. Diagnoses were established on the basis of clinical symptoms, serum thyroxine and TRAb, thyroid ultrasound, and orbital computed tomography. Ficoll-Paque density gradient centrifugation was used to isolate PBMCs from 9.5 to 10 ml of fresh peripheral blood. Trizol reagent was used to extract total RNA, and RNA quality was then checked on an Agilent 2100 Bioanalyzer. CDR1 LNHDA and CDR2 SQIVND are derived from the germline V gene (reference sequence). The cysteine opens and the phenylalanine closes a CDR3 of 16 amino acids. Only CDR3 DNA is held: 48 bases, read in frame from base 1. V drops 7 bases and J drops 0 bases, leaving 13 bases in between.

Remarks on this clonotype: It has no known antigen specificity. No much larger clone exists at a distance of one base, and base qualities are not known.

Amplification of TCR beta CDR3 regions was carried out from RNA transcripts. The TCR CDR3 was subjected to a first round of RT-PCR using the HTBI primer set and the Qiagen OneStep RT-PCR kit. A second multiplex PCR round built the libraries, followed by size selection and purification. Libraries were sequenced paired-end with 100 bp reads on an Illumina HiSeq2000. As for the authors' bioinformatics: SOAPnuke was used to process the raw data, throwing out any read that contained adapters or uncalled bases, had a mean Phred below 15, or lacked an exact constant-primer or identifier match. High-quality paired reads were merged using COPE v1.2.5, and each unique nucleotide sequence was defined as a clonotype. MiTCR v1.1 was used to align clonotypes to the IMGT TRBV, TRBD and TRBJ reference segments. Only V-J combinations with frequency above 0.0001, covering about 99% of repertoires, were analysed. The TCS score was defined as F50 (clonal expansion) divided by E x V (chaos), with BLOSUM62-based TCRdist calculated between CDR3 peptides within each V-J. Welch's t-statistics and random forest reduced some 510 V-J features to some 14, which were used in a naive Bayes classifier (R e1071). The raw public reads went through TCRdb reprocessing: fastp at Q25, MiXCR clone calling, in-frame beta chains kept. Each record represents a unique CDR3 protein, reported with the most common genes and DNA among its rows. V and J calls and clone size were set by TCRdb, not the authors. A total of over 550,000 distinct CDR3 sequences appear in this sample, over 15% of them only once. The ten largest clones capture roughly 18% of the sample.

The rearranged chain carries TRBV19 and TRBJ1-6; a tentative D call is TRBD1 (5 bases match). Sequenced sample: blood. This clonotype was sampled from a woman aged 18-29 years with Graves' hyperthyroidism. The CDR3 protein is CASKAGRRSYNSPLHF. The nucleotide sequence is TGTGCCAGTAAGGCAGGGCGCCGCTCCTATAATTCACCCCTCCACTTT. With all but the CDR3 taken from the reference TRBV19 and TRBJ1-6 genes, the full variable domain is: DGGITQSPKYLFRKEGQNVTLSCEQNLNHDAMYWYRQDPGQGLRLIYYSQIVNDFQKGDIAEGYSVSREKKESFPLTVTSAQKNPTAFYLCASKAGRRSYNSPLHFGNGTRLTVT.